These T cell receptor beta chains were read from a single sample in a study of cytomegalovirus exposure and HLA in healthy donors. The method was immunoSEQ multiplex PCR; TCRdb's version includes in-frame clones alone and lacks a portion of them. The sample shows about 190,000 clones, under 85% of them seen only once. The sample was PBMCs. Source of these receptors: a woman under 30 in good health and CMV-seronegative. CDR3s include the opening cysteine and the closing phenylalanine or tryptophan. The order of the fields is CDR3 protein, CDR3 DNA, CDR3 length, J gene, V gene, clone size, D gene. D genes are given only for firm matches. Expanded clones are given a class, and other clones once, few, many or no size at all.

cdr3_aa: CASSPAGRGAKYGYTF; cdr3_nt: TGTGCCAGCAGCCCCGCTGGCCGGGGGGCGAAGTATGGCTACACCTTC; cdr3_length: 16; j_call: TRBJ1-2; v_call: TRBV9; clone_size: .; d_call: .
cdr3_aa: CASSQEGRVNTEAFF; cdr3_nt: TGCGCCAGCAGCCAAGAGGGCAGAGTGAACACTGAAGCTTTCTTT; cdr3_length: 15; j_call: TRBJ1-1; v_call: TRBV4-1; clone_size: .; d_call: .
cdr3_aa: CASSRRQGVQPQHF; cdr3_nt: TGTGCCAGCAGCCGACGACAGGGGGTCCAGCCCCAGCATTTT; cdr3_length: 14; j_call: TRBJ1-5; v_call: TRBV28; clone_size: .; d_call: TRBD1
cdr3_aa: CAISTGFTDTQYF; cdr3_nt: TGTGCCATCAGTACAGGGTTCACAGATACGCAGTATTTT; cdr3_length: 13; j_call: TRBJ2-3; v_call: TRBV10-3; clone_size: .; d_call: .
cdr3_aa: CASSVGDRSTEAFF; cdr3_nt: TGTGCCAGCAGCGTAGGGGACAGGAGCACTGAAGCTTTCTTT; cdr3_length: 14; j_call: TRBJ1-1; v_call: TRBV9; clone_size: .; d_call: TRBD1
cdr3_aa: CASRKLAGENTGELFF; cdr3_nt: TGTGCCAGCAGAAAGCTAGCGGGGGAGAACACCGGGGAGCTGTTTTTT; cdr3_length: 16; j_call: TRBJ2-2; v_call: TRBV7-8; clone_size: .; d_call: TRBD2
cdr3_aa: CASSPRTGGNDSPLHF; cdr3_nt: TGTGCCAGCAGCCCCAGGACAGGGGGGAACGATTCACCCCTCCACTTT; cdr3_length: 16; j_call: TRBJ1-6; v_call: TRBV9; clone_size: .; d_call: TRBD1
cdr3_aa: CASTRGQYEAFF; cdr3_nt: TGTGCCAGCACCCGAGGACAGTATGAAGCTTTCTTT; cdr3_length: 12; j_call: TRBJ1-1; v_call: TRBV6-6; clone_size: .; d_call: .
cdr3_aa: CATSTPGDSYEQYF; cdr3_nt: TGTGCCACCAGCACACCAGGGGATAGCTACGAGCAGTACTTC; cdr3_length: 14; j_call: TRBJ2-7; v_call: TRBV15; clone_size: .; d_call: .
cdr3_aa: CASSELQGRVGETQYF; cdr3_nt: TGTGCCAGCAGTGAACTTCAGGGCAGGGTAGGGGAGACCCAGTACTTC; cdr3_length: 16; j_call: TRBJ2-5; v_call: TRBV2; clone_size: once; d_call: .
cdr3_aa: CASRHTGGSGTEAFF; cdr3_nt: TGTGCCAGCAGACATACAGGGGGCTCGGGTACTGAAGCTTTCTTT; cdr3_length: 15; j_call: TRBJ1-1; v_call: TRBV7-2; clone_size: once; d_call: TRBD1
cdr3_aa: CASSPSEGPELSSYNEQFF; cdr3_nt: TGTGCCAGCTCACCATCGGAGGGGCCAGAACTCAGCTCCTACAATGAGCAGTTCTTC; cdr3_length: 19; j_call: TRBJ2-1; v_call: TRBV18; clone_size: .; d_call: .
cdr3_aa: CASSLSSGSQPQHF; cdr3_nt: TGTGCCAGCAGCTTATCTTCGGGGAGCCAGCCCCAGCATTTT; cdr3_length: 14; j_call: TRBJ1-5; v_call: TRBV7-9; clone_size: .; d_call: .
cdr3_aa: CASSAGQTTTNEKLFF; cdr3_nt: TGTGCCAGTAGTGCCGGACAGACTACAACTAATGAAAAACTGTTTTTT; cdr3_length: 16; j_call: TRBJ1-4; v_call: TRBV19; clone_size: .; d_call: .
cdr3_aa: CASSFLQADNEQFF; cdr3_nt: TGTGCCAGCAGCTTTTTACAGGCCGACAATGAGCAGTTCTTC; cdr3_length: 14; j_call: TRBJ2-1; v_call: TRBV7-2; clone_size: few; d_call: .
cdr3_aa: CASSSYKTSGNTGELFF; cdr3_nt: TGCGCCAGCAGCTCCTACAAGACTAGCGGGAACACCGGGGAGCTGTTTTTT; cdr3_length: 17; j_call: TRBJ2-2; v_call: TRBV5-1; clone_size: .; d_call: TRBD2
cdr3_aa: CASSMGQGYTEAFF; cdr3_nt: TGTGCCAGCAGCATGGGACAGGGCTACACTGAAGCTTTCTTT; cdr3_length: 14; j_call: TRBJ1-1; v_call: TRBV7-2; clone_size: once; d_call: TRBD1
cdr3_aa: CASSVTSGETYEQYF; cdr3_nt: TGTGCCAGCAGCGTCACTAGCGGGGAGACCTACGAGCAGTACTTC; cdr3_length: 15; j_call: TRBJ2-7; v_call: TRBV9; clone_size: few; d_call: TRBD2
cdr3_aa: CASSSTGGNYGYTF; cdr3_nt: TGTGCCAGCAGTTCGACAGGGGGCAACTATGGCTACACCTTC; cdr3_length: 14; j_call: TRBJ1-2; v_call: TRBV6-1; clone_size: .; d_call: TRBD1
cdr3_aa: CASSATATGSNEKLFF; cdr3_nt: TGTGCCAGCTCAGCCACCGCAACGGGATCCAATGAAAAACTGTTTTTT; cdr3_length: 16; j_call: TRBJ1-4; v_call: TRBV18; clone_size: few; d_call: .
cdr3_aa: CASSGGIEAFF; cdr3_nt: TGTGCCAGCAGTGGAGGGATCGAGGCTTTCTTT; cdr3_length: 11; j_call: TRBJ1-1; v_call: TRBV2; clone_size: .; d_call: .
cdr3_aa: CASNMGRELGNEQFF; cdr3_nt: TGTGCCAGCAATATGGGGCGGGAGTTAGGCAATGAGCAGTTCTTC; cdr3_length: 15; j_call: TRBJ2-1; v_call: TRBV28; clone_size: .; d_call: TRBD2
cdr3_aa: CASSLTSGGERGSDEQYF; cdr3_nt: TGTGCCAGCAGTTTGACTAGCGGGGGGGAGCGAGGTTCGGACGAGCAGTACTTC; cdr3_length: 18; j_call: TRBJ2-7; v_call: TRBV28; clone_size: .; d_call: TRBD2
cdr3_aa: CAIMRAASGNTIYF; cdr3_nt: TGTGCCATCATGAGGGCAGCCTCTGGAAACACCATATATTTT; cdr3_length: 14; j_call: TRBJ1-3; v_call: TRBV10-3; clone_size: few; d_call: .
cdr3_aa: CASSSSGFAETQYF; cdr3_nt: TGTGCCAGCAGCTCCTCAGGGTTCGCGGAGACCCAGTACTTC; cdr3_length: 14; j_call: TRBJ2-5; v_call: TRBV11-1; clone_size: .; d_call: .
cdr3_aa: CSVSVGLASTDTQYF; cdr3_nt: TGCAGCGTATCCGTAGGACTAGCTAGCACAGATACGCAGTATTTT; cdr3_length: 15; j_call: TRBJ2-3; v_call: TRBV29-1; clone_size: .; d_call: TRBD2
cdr3_aa: CASSLESTAYHNEQFF; cdr3_nt: TGTGCCAGCAGCTTAGAATCCACAGCATATCACAATGAGCAGTTCTTC; cdr3_length: 16; j_call: TRBJ2-1; v_call: TRBV11-3; clone_size: .; d_call: .
cdr3_aa: CASSLALKRGTEAFF; cdr3_nt: TGTGCCAGCAGCTTAGCGCTAAAGAGAGGGACTGAAGCTTTCTTT; cdr3_length: 15; j_call: TRBJ1-1; v_call: TRBV7-9; clone_size: .; d_call: .
cdr3_aa: CASQGLAGGNEQFF; cdr3_nt: TGCGCCAGCCAAGGACTAGCGGGGGGCAATGAGCAGTTCTTC; cdr3_length: 14; j_call: TRBJ2-1; v_call: TRBV5-1; clone_size: few; d_call: TRBD2
cdr3_aa: CASGGGQGSNYGYTF; cdr3_nt: TGCGCCAGTGGAGGAGGACAGGGCTCGAATTATGGCTACACCTTC; cdr3_length: 15; j_call: TRBJ1-2; v_call: TRBV10-2; clone_size: .; d_call: TRBD1
cdr3_aa: CASSQVSGQGNYGYTF; cdr3_nt: TGTGCCAGCAGCCAAGTCTCCGGACAGGGAAACTATGGCTACACCTTC; cdr3_length: 16; j_call: TRBJ1-2; v_call: TRBV4-2; clone_size: .; d_call: TRBD1
cdr3_aa: CASSLQGRANTIYF; cdr3_nt: TGTGCCAGCAGCCTCCAGGGCCGTGCGAACACCATATATTTT; cdr3_length: 14; j_call: TRBJ1-3; v_call: TRBV11-2; clone_size: .; d_call: .
cdr3_aa: CASSPPLRLDEQYF; cdr3_nt: TGCGCCAGCAGCCCCCCCCTACGCCTTGACGAGCAGTACTTC; cdr3_length: 14; j_call: TRBJ2-7; v_call: TRBV4-1; clone_size: few; d_call: .
cdr3_aa: CASSLGLQGTNTEAFF; cdr3_nt: TGTGCCAGCAGCTTAGGGTTACAGGGGACGAACACTGAAGCTTTCTTT; cdr3_length: 16; j_call: TRBJ1-1; v_call: TRBV7-9; clone_size: .; d_call: TRBD1
cdr3_aa: CASSPTVINSPLHF; cdr3_nt: TGTGCCAGCAGCCCGACAGTTATTAATTCACCCCTCCACTTT; cdr3_length: 14; j_call: TRBJ1-6; v_call: TRBV14; clone_size: .; d_call: .
cdr3_aa: CASSLLGWGQGGTDTQYF; cdr3_nt: TGTGCCAGCAGCTTATTAGGTTGGGGACAGGGAGGCACAGATACGCAGTATTTT; cdr3_length: 18; j_call: TRBJ2-3; v_call: TRBV7-3; clone_size: few; d_call: TRBD1
cdr3_aa: CASSQGAGVSYEQYF; cdr3_nt: TGCGCCAGCAGCCAAGGGGCCGGGGTTTCCTACGAGCAGTACTTC; cdr3_length: 15; j_call: TRBJ2-7; v_call: TRBV4-3; clone_size: .; d_call: .
cdr3_aa: CASSDRQGQPQHF; cdr3_nt: TGTGCCAGCAGCGACCGACAGGGTCAGCCCCAGCATTTT; cdr3_length: 13; j_call: TRBJ1-5; v_call: TRBV9; clone_size: once; d_call: TRBD1
cdr3_aa: CASSESSYEQYF; cdr3_nt: TGTGCCAGCAGTGAGTCATCCTACGAGCAGTACTTC; cdr3_length: 12; j_call: TRBJ2-7; v_call: TRBV2; clone_size: once; d_call: .
cdr3_aa: CAWSSRGSQPQHF; cdr3_nt: TGTGCCTGGAGTTCCAGGGGCTCTCAGCCCCAGCATTTT; cdr3_length: 13; j_call: TRBJ1-5; v_call: TRBV30; clone_size: .; d_call: .